This T cell receptor (beta chain) was sequenced for a study of cytomegalovirus exposure and HLA in healthy donors. Method: immunoSEQ multiplex PCR; TCRdb's copy keeps in-frame clones and lacks some. The sample yields over 80,000 clones, around 84% seen once. Germline V lookup: CDR1 MNHEY, CDR2 SMNVEV (reference sequence). The germline V and J ends were trimmed by 6 bases and 5 bases, with 7 bases remaining between them. This CDR3 is 12 amino acids long. The sequence came from a young man in good health and CMV-seropositive. The chain has TRBV27 and TRBJ1-4; D is unresolved. Material for sequencing was PBMCs. DNA for the CDR3: TGTGCCAGCAGACAGCTAAATGAAAAACTGTTTTTT. Its translation: CASRQLNEKLFF.